This TCR beta chain was recovered during a study of blood T cell repertoires in COVID-19. Study at large: Material from acute and convalescent COVID-19 was sourced from the United States, Italy and Spain.

V shed 5 bases, J shed 8 bases, and the junction held 5 bases outside the gene matches. The CDR3 length is 13 residues. Germline CDR1 and CDR2: KGHSH and LQKENI. The authors' processing: How many nucleated cells were present was estimated from reference gene primer amplification. Produced via immunoSEQ multiplex PCR; TCRdb's table is partial and in-frame only. The V and J calls and clone size come from that table; D and trimming were worked out from the DNA. The sample has 85,000 to 100,000 clones, 70% to 80% seen once. This clone came up once. The gene calls are TRBV18 and TRBJ1-5; 8 nucleotides align to TRBD1. Sequencing used peripheral blood. The TCR comes from a human donor in a cohort sampled during active COVID-19. The CDR3 DNA sequence: TGTGCCAGCTCAAAAGGACAGGGCGAGCCCCAGCATTTT. This gives the protein CASSKGQGEPQHF.